Described below is a single T cell receptor beta chain sequence and its context. The source of the sample is a study of T cell changes during pregnancy in multiple sclerosis. Libraries were prepared by immunoSEQ multiplex PCR; TCRdb keeps only in-frame clonotypes and omits some of them. The data contain roughly 42,000 clones, 94% of them seen just once; the ten biggest clones take up about 0.34%. There are 13 residues in the CDR3. V was trimmed by 3 bases and J by 2 bases, leaving 5 bases between them. Per the germline V gene, CDR1 is LNHDA and CDR2 is SQIVND (reference sequence). This clonotype originated in a female donor with multiple sclerosis, enrolled in a pregnancy study. Source: CD4+ T cells from peripheral blood mononuclear cells, taken after pregnancy. V usage is TRBV19 and J usage is TRBJ1-5, with D unclear. CDR3 nucleotides: TGTGCCAGTAGTATCGGGGGCAATCAGCCCCAGCATTTT. It codes for CASSIGGNQPQHF.